This entry features one TCR beta chain sequence. The germline V gene has CDR1 LNHDA and CDR2 SQIVND (reference sequence). V lost 6 bases, J lost 6 bases, and 6 bases stayed unmatched. The CDR3 covers 13 residues. The data stem from a study of blood T cell repertoires in COVID-19. Study overall: The analysed material was cDNA or gDNA that came from T cells, B-cell-depleted T cells, or PBMCs.

The assay was immunoSEQ multiplex PCR, and TCRdb's table has in-frame clones only and misses some. Of 70,000 to 80,000 clones listed, 82% were seen once; the top ten hold roughly an eighth. The sequence was obtained from a woman older than 75 with acute or convalescent COVID-19. The sequenced material came from peripheral blood. The gene calls are TRBV19 and TRBJ2-5, with 8 bases matching TRBD1. This chain's CDR3 is CASSRDRGKTQYF. Written as DNA, the CDR3 is TGTGCCAGTAGCCGCGACAGGGGAAAGACCCAGTACTTC.